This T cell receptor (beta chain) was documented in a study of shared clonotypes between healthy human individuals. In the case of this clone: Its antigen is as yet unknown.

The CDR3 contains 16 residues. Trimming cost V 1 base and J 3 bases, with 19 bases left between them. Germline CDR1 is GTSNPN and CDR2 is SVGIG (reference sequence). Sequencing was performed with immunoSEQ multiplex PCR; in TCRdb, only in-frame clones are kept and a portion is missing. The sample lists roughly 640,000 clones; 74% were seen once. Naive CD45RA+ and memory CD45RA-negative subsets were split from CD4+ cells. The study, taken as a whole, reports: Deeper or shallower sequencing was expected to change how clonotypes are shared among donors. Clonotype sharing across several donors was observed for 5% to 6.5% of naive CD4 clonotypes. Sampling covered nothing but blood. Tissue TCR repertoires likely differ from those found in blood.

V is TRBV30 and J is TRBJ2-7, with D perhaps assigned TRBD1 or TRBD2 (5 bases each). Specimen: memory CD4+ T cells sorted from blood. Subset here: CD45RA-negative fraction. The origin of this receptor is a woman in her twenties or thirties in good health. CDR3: CAWSAVPGTRIYEQYF. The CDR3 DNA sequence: TGTGCCTGGAGTGCAGTCCCCGGGACGAGAATCTACGAGCAGTACTTC.